One sample yielded the 32 T cell receptor beta chains listed below, sequenced in a study of blood T cell repertoires in COVID-19 (TCRdb year 2020). Library creation used the immunoSEQ multiplex PCR assay. TCRdb retrieved this table from immuneACCESS and kept in-frame rearrangements only. Not all clones are present; in checked studies, unresolved V genes account for under half, and no reason is known for the remainder. This sample holds about 120,000 clones; over 75% were observed only once. The top ten constitute 15% to 20% of the sample. Sequenced input: peripheral blood. These receptors were taken from a young man with COVID-19, enrolled during active disease.

J is TRBJ2-5 and V is TRBV28, with 9 bases fitting TRBD2. The CDR3 contains 18 residues. The ends lost 8 bases at V and 4 bases at J; junction bases unmatched: 20. Germline V gene lookup returns CDR1 MDHEN and CDR2 SYDVKM. The DNA for the CDR3 is TGTGCCAGCCGGGGCGTGGGCGGCGGGGGGGCTTGGGGAGAGACCCAGTACTTC. It codes for CASRGVGGGGAWGETQYF.

The chain is built from TRBV4-3 and TRBJ2-7, with D possibly being TRBD2 (6 bases). From germline, CDR1 is LGHNA and CDR2 YSLEER. V lost 4 bases and J 5 bases, leaving 18 bases between the germline ends. The CDR3 totals 15 residues. The CDR3 DNA is TGCGCCAGCAGCCCCAGGGAGGATGAGAGCGACGAGCAGTACTTC. It yields the protein CASSPREDESDEQYF.

The J gene is TRBJ1-1, the V gene TRBV12-3 or TRBV12-4; 12 bases fit TRBD1. J lost 8 bases, V lost 4 bases, and 2 bases had no gene match. CDR3 size: 13 residues. The CDR3 loop reads CASSWDRGHEAFF. CDR3 sequence (DNA): TGTGCCAGCAGTTGGGACAGGGGGCACGAAGCTTTCTTT.

This clone was seen only a few times. CDR3 sequence: CASSPPGTGGRTDYGYTF. Written as DNA, the CDR3 is TGTGCCAGCTCACCACCGGGAACGGGGGGACGTACCGACTATGGCTACACCTTC. The V call is TRBV18, the J call TRBJ1-2; weak D call: TRBD1 (5 bases). Germline V gene sequence: CDR1 KGHSH, CDR2 LQKENI. V lost 0 bases and J 3 bases, leaving 20 bases between the germline ends. The CDR3 is 18 residues long.

The chain has TRBV11-3 and TRBJ1-3; D possibly corresponds to TRBD1 (6 bases). V shed 5 bases and J shed 1 base, with 27 bases lying between them. The germline V gene has CDR1 SGHNT and CDR2 YENEEA. CDR3 size: 20 residues. The CDR3 reads CASSQLPLSTGTLSGNTIYF. The DNA of the CDR3 is TGTGCCAGCAGCCAGCTACCCCTAAGTACCGGGACACTTTCTGGAAACACCATATATTTT.

This clone showed up just once. This chain uses TRBV24-1 with TRBJ1-4; 7 nucleotides line up with TRBD1. CDR1 and CDR2 (germline): KGHDR, SFDVKD. CDR3 length: 15 residues. Trimming cost V 2 bases and J 7 bases; bases outside gene matches: 6. Here the CDR3 reads CATSDSKGAGEKLFF. The CDR3 nucleotides are TGTGCCACCAGTGATTCCAAGGGGGCTGGTGAAAAACTGTTTTTT.

The chain employs TRBV12-5 and TRBJ1-4, with D possibly TRBD1 on 5 matching bases. Germline V gives CDR1 LGHNT, CDR2 FRNRAP. Trimming left V 9 bases short and J 3 bases short, with 23 bases between. CDR3 length: 17 residues. For the CDR3, the DNA is TGTGCTAGCAGAGACGAGGCCTACGGGGGGTCTAATGAAAAACTGTTTTTT. This translates into CASRDEAYGGSNEKLFF. Filled out from reference TRBV12-5 and TRBJ1-4, the complete variable domain reads DARVTQTPRHKVTEMGQEVTMRCQPILGHNTVFWYRQTMMQGLELLAYFRNRAPLDDSGMPKDRFSAEMPDATLATLKIQPSEPRDSAVYFCASRDEAYGGSNEKLFFGSGTQLSVL.

The CDR3 sequence is CASSSGTGVYGYTF. In DNA form, the CDR3 reads TGTGCCAGCAGCTCCGGGACAGGGGTCTATGGCTACACCTTC. The chain joins TRBV6-5 to TRBJ1-2; 10 bases are shared with TRBD1. The trim removed 6 bases at V and 4 bases at J, leaving 5 bases unmatched. The germline V gene has CDR1 MNHEY and CDR2 SVGAGI. The CDR3 totals 14 residues.

The V gene is TRBV11-2, the J gene TRBJ1-2, with D maybe TRBD1 (6 bases). Germline CDR1 reads SGHAT; CDR2 reads FQNNGV. The CDR3 is 16 amino acids. Trimming removed 3 bases at V and 5 bases at J, with 19 bases between. The CDR3 region is CASSLLTGPPGYGYTF. The CDR3 DNA reads TGTGCCAGCAGCTTGTTGACAGGCCCTCCCGGGTATGGCTACACCTTC.

This clone was detected many times. The chain is built from TRBV5-4 and TRBJ2-7; 12 bases map to TRBD2. V lost 3 bases and J lost 7; bases outside the gene matches: 11. Germline V gene data show CDR1 as SGHNT and CDR2 as YYREEE (reference sequence). The CDR3 runs to 16 residues. CDR3 protein: CASSSPGTSGSGEQYF. The CDR3 nucleotides are TGTGCCAGCAGCTCACCCGGGACTAGCGGGTCTGGAGAGCAGTACTTC. The variable domain in full, with the rest retrieved from reference TRBV5-4 and TRBJ2-7, is ETGVTQSPTHLIKTRGQQVTLRCSSQSGHNTVSWYQQALGQGPQFIFQYYREEENGRGNFPPRFSGLQFPNYSSELNVNALELDDSALYLCASSSPGTSGSGEQYFGPGTRLTVT.

A single count supports this clone. The V and J genes are TRBV11-2 and TRBJ1-1; possible D gene TRBD1, 5 bases. The CDR3 runs 15 residues. Trimming pared 5 bases from V and 1 base from J, leaving 14 bases between. Germline V gene sequence: CDR1 SGHAT, CDR2 FQNNGV. The CDR3 is CASSDRRQGNTEAFF. The CDR3 DNA reads as TGTGCCAGCAGCGATAGAAGGCAGGGGAACACTGAAGCTTTCTTT.

The chain combines TRBV18 with TRBJ1-3, with 10 bases fitting TRBD1. V lost 6 bases, J lost 2 bases, and 4 bases stayed unmatched. Germline V lookup: CDR1 KGHSH, CDR2 LQKENI. The CDR3 length is 15 residues. The CDR3 loop is CASSPGTGAGNTIYF. CDR3 sequence (DNA): TGTGCCAGCTCTCCCGGGACAGGGGCTGGAAACACCATATATTTT.

The CDR3 region is CASSMTAVQSIETQYF. The CDR3 DNA reads TGTGCCAGCAGCATGACCGCGGTCCAGTCGATAGAGACCCAGTACTTC. The chain combines TRBV27 with TRBJ2-5; no definite D call. This CDR3 spans 16 amino acids. Germline CDR1 MNHEY, CDR2 SMNVEV (reference sequence). The V end was cut by 6 bases, the J end by 4 bases, with 21 bases between.

This clone was recorded a few times. V gene TRBV5-1 combines with J gene TRBJ1-4; 9 bases agree with TRBD1. The CDR3 sequence is 16 residues long. Germline values: CDR1 SGHRS, CDR2 YFSETQ. The junction had 7 bases not matched to a gene; V was cut back by 3 bases and J by 4 bases. CDR3 region: CASSSGTGPINEKLFF. CDR3 nucleotides: TGCGCCAGCAGCTCCGGGACAGGGCCGATTAATGAAAAACTGTTTTTT.

The rearrangement links TRBV6-5 to TRBJ1-6; D is undetermined. Trimming took 6 bases from V and 3 from J, leaving 12 bases between them. This CDR3 region has 15 residues. Germline V gene sequence: CDR1 MNHEY, CDR2 SVGAGI. The CDR3 nucleotides are TGTGCCAGCAGGGGAGGACGGAACTATAATTCACCCCTCCACTTT. Its protein product is CASRGGRNYNSPLHF.

The rearrangement links TRBV7-9 to TRBJ1-1; D is perhaps TRBD1 (5 bases). V shed 5 bases and J shed 4 bases, with 14 bases lying between them. In germline, CDR1 is SEHNR, CDR2 FQNEAQ (reference sequence). The length of the CDR3 is 14 residues. The CDR3 protein is CASSLSGQGTEAFF. The CDR3 nucleotides read TGTGCCAGCAGCCTGTCAGGTCAGGGCACTGAAGCTTTCTTT.

The chain couples TRBV16 to TRBJ2-7; TRBD1 is a possible D gene (6 bases). The CDR3 contains 14 residues. The germline V and J ends were trimmed by 0 bases and 6 bases, with 12 bases remaining between them. CDR1 KGHSY and CDR2 FQNENV come from the germline V gene. The CDR3 DNA reads TGTGCCAGCAGCCAATCTGAACAGGGCAGCGAGCAGTACTTC. Protein sequence: CASSQSEQGSEQYF.

DNA for the CDR3: TGTGCCAGCAGTGAATTAAGCGGCTACACCTTC. It is translated as CASSELSGYTF. The chain recombines TRBV25-1 with TRBJ1-2; D gene unclear. CDR1 is MGHDK, CDR2 SYGVNS, per germline. The V end lost 1 base, the J end lost 8 bases, and 5 bases lay between the germline ends. The CDR3 extends over 11 amino acids.

This sequence joins TRBV9 and TRBJ2-2, with 8 bases matching TRBD1. Germline V gives CDR1 SGDLS, CDR2 YYNGEE. The CDR3 is 15 amino acids. Trimming took 4 bases from V and 4 from J; bases not matched to a gene: 6. The CDR3 region is CASSPRQGITGELFF. The CDR3 region has the DNA TGTGCCAGCAGCCCCCGACAGGGGATCACCGGGGAGCTGTTTTTT.

This chain connects TRBV4-2 to TRBJ1-2; TRBD1 agrees at 7 bases. Trimming at V came to 0 bases and at J to 8 bases, leaving 3 bases not matched to a gene. From germline, CDR1 is LGHNA and CDR2 YNFKEQ. CDR3 length: 13 amino acids. CDR3 coding DNA: TGTGCCAGCAGCCAAGATAGGGACAGCGGCTACACCTTC. Translated, it gives CASSQDRDSGYTF.

The V gene is TRBV25-1, the J gene TRBJ2-7; maybe TRBD1 (5 bases). V was shortened by 8 bases and J by 6 bases, with 17 bases between the two germline ends. The germline V gene encodes CDR1 MGHDK and CDR2 SYGVNS. The CDR3 has 13 amino acids. CDR3 residues: CASGPAGKGEQYF. DNA for the CDR3: TGTGCCAGCGGTCCGGCAGGGAAAGGCGAGCAGTACTTC.

Only one count was recorded for this clone. CDR3 nucleotides: TGTGCCAGCAGCTGGGGGGGGAGAGGGAATCAGCCCCAGCATTTT. It yields the protein CASSWGGRGNQPQHF. The chain uses TRBV5-6 and TRBJ1-5; a weak D match, TRBD1 (5 bases). Per germline, CDR1 SGHDT and CDR2 YYEEEE. The V end was cut by 3 bases, the J end by 4 bases, with 14 bases between. This CDR3 is 15 amino acids long.

This chain connects TRBV5-5 to TRBJ1-3; no firm D call. CDR1 SGHKS and CDR2 YYEKEE come from the germline V gene (reference sequence). The germline V and J ends were trimmed by 5 bases and 2 bases, with 8 bases remaining between them. The CDR3 has 13 residues. The CDR3: CASSPFPGNTIYF. The CDR3 bases are TGTGCCAGCAGTCCCTTTCCTGGAAACACCATATATTTT.

V and J are TRBV18 and TRBJ1-1, with D maybe TRBD1 (5 bases). The V end lost 3 bases, the J end lost 5 bases, and 13 bases lay between the germline ends. Per germline, CDR1 KGHSH and CDR2 LQKENI. This CDR3 has 14 amino acids. CDR3 DNA sequence: TGTGCCAGCTCACCGGGGGGTGTAGGGACTGAAGCTTTCTTT. Translated: CASSPGGVGTEAFF.

The genes are TRBV21-1 and TRBJ1-5; TRBD1, as called in the table, went unchecked against the DNA. TRBV21-1 is tagged as a pseudogene. This CDR3 is built from 15 residues. The CDR3 spells CASSSRRTENQPQHF. DNA of the CDR3: TGTGCCAGCAGTTCCCGGAGGACAGAGAATCAGCCCCAGCATTTT.

This clone was seen a handful of times. This chain joins TRBV6-6 and TRBJ1-4; 9 bases line up with TRBD1. The J segment lost 4 bases and the V segment lost 5 bases, leaving 5 bases of the junction unmatched. This CDR3 has 15 residues. The germline V gene has CDR1 MNHNY and CDR2 SVGAGI (reference sequence). This chain's CDR3 is CASSPQTGGNEKLFF. The CDR3 DNA is TGTGCCAGCAGTCCCCAGACAGGGGGTAATGAAAAACTGTTTTTT.

The rearrangement links TRBV6-5 to TRBJ1-1; TRBD1 agrees at 7 bases. The CDR3 sequence is 13 residues long. Germline V gene lookup returns CDR1 MNHEY and CDR2 SVGAGI. V lost 6 bases to trimming and J lost 8 bases; unmatched junction nucleotides: 9. CDR3 sequence: CASRGTVVNEAFF. In DNA form, the CDR3 reads TGTGCCAGCAGGGGGACAGTCGTTAACGAAGCTTTCTTT.

This clone was observed a handful of times. The chain carries TRBV3-1 (or the pseudogene TRBV3-2) and TRBJ1-2, with D perhaps matching TRBD1 (5 bases). V was clipped by 0 bases and J by 7 bases, with 24 bases between them. The CDR3 is 18 residues long. Germline V lookup: CDR1 LGHDT, CDR2 YNNKEL (reference sequence). This CDR3 reads CASSQDLGVVGLSTGYTF. CDR3 bases: TGTGCCAGCAGCCAAGATTTAGGGGTGGTGGGTCTTTCTACTGGCTACACCTTC.

The V call is TRBV28, the J call TRBJ2-1; a possible D gene is TRBD1 (5 bases). The CDR3 sequence is 16 residues long. Germline V CDR1 and CDR2: MDHEN, SYDVKM. V was trimmed by 0 bases and J by 0 bases, leaving 9 bases between them. For the CDR3, the DNA is TGTGCCAGCAGTTTATGGGGGCAGAGCTCCTACAATGAGCAGTTCTTC. It is translated as CASSLWGQSSYNEQFF.

CDR3: CASSRAQGRNTGELFF. Here the CDR3 DNA reads TGTGCCAGCAGTCGCGCGCAGGGGAGGAACACCGGGGAGCTGTTTTTT. The chain uses TRBV7-9 and TRBJ2-2; TRBD1 is a possible D gene (6 bases). Germline V gene data show CDR1 as SEHNR and CDR2 as FQNEAQ (reference sequence). The V gene lost 6 bases and the J gene lost 1 base, with 15 bases spanning the gap. The CDR3 totals 16 residues.

CDR3 loop: CASSPLGGGKGETQYF. The CDR3 coding sequence is TGTGCCAGCAGCCCCCTAGGAGGGGGCAAGGGAGAGACCCAGTACTTC. The rearrangement links TRBV7-7 to TRBJ2-5; perhaps TRBD1 as D (7 bases). This CDR3 has 16 residues. V dropped 5 bases and J dropped 4 bases, with 20 bases sitting between them. Per germline, CDR1 SSHAT and CDR2 FNYEAQ (reference sequence).

This clone was recorded once. The V and J genes are TRBV5-1 and TRBJ2-7; no clear D gene. CDR3 length: 16 amino acids. V was pared by 0 bases and J by 4 bases, with 17 bases between. CDR1 is SGHRS and CDR2 is YFSETQ in the germline V gene. CDR3 nucleotide sequence: TGCGCCAGCAGCTTGGATGGAGTGACCCCCCCTTACGAGCAGTACTTC. Its protein is CASSLDGVTPPYEQYF.